These T cell receptor beta chains were read from a single sample in a study of cytomegalovirus exposure and HLA in healthy donors. Libraries were prepared by immunoSEQ multiplex PCR; TCRdb keeps only in-frame clonotypes and omits some of them. The table has about 120,000 clones, 83% seen once. The sample was PBMCs. The receptors were sampled from a woman between 40 and 55 years old in good health and CMV-seropositive. Both conserved end residues are part of each CDR3. D genes are given only for firm matches. Not all rows give a size; the values are once, few, many and, for expanded clones, a class.

few	TRBV5-8	NA	TRBJ2-1	CASSLWGLVIGNEQFF	TGTGCCAGCAGCTTGTGGGGGCTTGTGATCGGCAATGAGCAGTTCTTC
few	TRBV9	TRBD2	TRBJ2-3	CASSVGLAGGPIADTQYF	TGTGCCAGCAGCGTAGGGTTAGCGGGAGGGCCGATCGCAGATACGCAGTATTTT
few	TRBV23-1	NA	TRBJ2-7	CQPDRDSAYEQYF	TGCCAACCTGACCGGGACTCTGCCTACGAGCAGTACTTC
NA	TRBV2	NA	TRBJ1-1	CASIPTPGTGEAFF	TGTGCCAGCATTCCTACTCCGGGAACAGGGGAAGCTTTCTTT
NA	TRBV13	NA	TRBJ2-1	CASSWQYNEQFF	TGTGCCAGCAGCTGGCAGTACAATGAGCAGTTCTTC
NA	TRBV5-4	TRBD1	TRBJ2-5	CASSRGQQETQYF	TGTGCCAGCAGCCGGGGACAGCAAGAGACCCAGTACTTC
NA	TRBV4-1	TRBD1	TRBJ1-3	CASSRDRVSGNTIYF	TGCGCCAGCAGCCGAGACAGGGTCTCTGGAAACACCATATATTTT
few	TRBV30	NA	TRBJ2-3	CAWSASGADTQYF	TGTGCCTGGAGTGCTTCGGGAGCAGATACGCAGTATTTT
NA	TRBV5-4	NA	TRBJ1-3	CASSLGGGGNTIYF	TGTGCCAGCAGCTTGGGAGGGGGAGGAAACACCATATATTTT
NA	TRBV27	TRBD1	TRBJ1-1	CASSRPGGNTEAFF	TGTGCCAGCAGTCGCCCAGGGGGCAACACTGAAGCTTTCTTT
NA	TRBV9	NA	TRBJ1-3	CASSVRDTGNTIYF	TGTGCCAGCAGCGTCCGGGACACTGGAAACACCATATATTTT
NA	TRBV29-1	NA	TRBJ1-3	CSVRSATGFGNTIYF	TGCAGCGTAAGGTCAGCAACAGGGTTTGGAAACACCATATATTTT
NA	TRBV19	TRBD1	TRBJ1-2	CASSADREAYGYTF	TGTGCCAGTAGTGCGGACAGGGAGGCCTATGGCTACACCTTC
few	TRBV28	NA	TRBJ1-1	CASSLAGVSWDTEAFF	TGTGCCAGCAGTTTAGCGGGGGTATCCTGGGACACTGAAGCTTTCTTT
NA	TRBV19	NA	TRBJ1-1	CATIPRDSWGTEAFF	TGTGCCACTATACCTCGGGACTCTTGGGGCACTGAAGCTTTCTTT
NA	TRBV2	TRBD1	TRBJ1-2	CARRQGASGYTF	TGTGCCAGGCGACAGGGGGCGAGTGGCTACACCTTC
NA	TRBV5-1	NA	TRBJ1-4	CASRRTGSTNEKLFF	TGCGCCAGCAGAAGAACAGGGTCTACTAATGAAAAACTGTTTTTT
NA	TRBV14	NA	TRBJ2-3	CASSQLLGGTTDTQYF	TGTGCCAGCAGCCAACTTTTGGGGGGGACAACAGATACGCAGTATTTT
NA	TRBV2	TRBD2	TRBJ2-1	CASSIQTSRSGMYNEQFF	TGTGCCAGCAGCATACAGACTAGCCGTAGCGGGATGTACAATGAGCAGTTCTTC
NA	TRBV6-1	NA	TRBJ2-7	CASSDRGGPYEQYF	TGTGCCAGCAGTGACAGGGGTGGACCCTACGAGCAGTACTTC
NA	TRBV9	NA	TRBJ2-1	CASSVGQGGNEQFF	TGTGCCAGCAGCGTAGGGCAGGGGGGCAATGAGCAGTTCTTC
NA	TRBV2	NA	TRBJ2-5	CASSAHVEALSQETQYF	TGTGCCAGCAGTGCCCATGTTGAAGCGCTGAGCCAAGAGACCCAGTACTTC
NA	TRBV18	NA	TRBJ1-1	CASGPQVTEAFF	TGTGCCAGCGGCCCTCAGGTGACTGAAGCTTTCTTT
NA	TRBV5-1	NA	TRBJ1-1	CASSLVDSLNTEAFF	TGCGCCAGCAGCTTGGTAGACAGCCTGAACACTGAAGCTTTCTTT